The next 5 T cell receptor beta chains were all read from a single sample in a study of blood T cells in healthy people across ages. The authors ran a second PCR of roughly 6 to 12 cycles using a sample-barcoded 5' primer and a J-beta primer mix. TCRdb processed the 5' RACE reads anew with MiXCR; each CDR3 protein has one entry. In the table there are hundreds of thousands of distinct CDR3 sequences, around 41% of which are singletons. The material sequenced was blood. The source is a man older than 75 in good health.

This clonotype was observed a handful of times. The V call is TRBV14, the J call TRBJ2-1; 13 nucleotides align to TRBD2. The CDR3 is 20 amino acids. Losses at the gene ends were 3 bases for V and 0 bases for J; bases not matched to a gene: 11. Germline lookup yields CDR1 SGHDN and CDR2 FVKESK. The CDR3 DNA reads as TGTGCCAGCAGCCACTACTCGACTAGCGGGGGGCGTAGCTCCTACAATGAGCAGTTCTTC. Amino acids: CASSHYSTSGGRSSYNEQFF. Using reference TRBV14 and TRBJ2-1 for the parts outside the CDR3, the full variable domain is EAGVTQFPSHSVIEKGQTVTLRCDPISGHDNLYWYRRVMGKEIKFLLHFVKESKQDESGMPNNRFLAERTGGTYSTLKVQPAELEDSGVYFCASSHYSTSGGRSSYNEQFFGPGTRLTVL.

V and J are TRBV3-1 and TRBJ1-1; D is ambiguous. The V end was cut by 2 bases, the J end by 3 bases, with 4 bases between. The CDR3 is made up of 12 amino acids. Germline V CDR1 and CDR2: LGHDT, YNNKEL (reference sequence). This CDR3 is CASSQLDTEAFF. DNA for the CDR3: TGTGCCAGCAGCCAATTAGACACTGAAGCTTTCTTT.

The CDR3, as DNA: TGTGCCAGCAGAAGCACCTCGGCCGGGGAGACCCAGTACTTC. Amino acid sequence: CASRSTSAGETQYF. This sequence joins TRBV7-2 and TRBJ2-5; no clear D. This CDR3 contains 14 residues. Germline V gene lookup returns CDR1 SGHTA and CDR2 FQGNSA. With 6 bases removed from V and 5 bases from J, the gap between germline ends came to 16 bases.

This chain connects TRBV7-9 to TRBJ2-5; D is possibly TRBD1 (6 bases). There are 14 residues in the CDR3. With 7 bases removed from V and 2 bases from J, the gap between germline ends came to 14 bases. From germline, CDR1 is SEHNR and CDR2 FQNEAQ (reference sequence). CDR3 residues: CASTAQGGQETQYF. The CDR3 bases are TGTGCCAGCACGGCACAAGGGGGTCAAGAGACCCAGTACTTC.

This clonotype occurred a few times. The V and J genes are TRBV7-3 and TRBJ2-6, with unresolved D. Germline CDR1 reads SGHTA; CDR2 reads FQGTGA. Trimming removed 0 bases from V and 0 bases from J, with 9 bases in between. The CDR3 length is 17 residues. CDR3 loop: CASSLTLGRSGANVLTF. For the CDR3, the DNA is TGTGCCAGCAGCTTAACACTTGGACGCTCTGGGGCCAACGTCCTGACTTTC.